This TCR beta chain was captured by sequencing in a study of control samples from healthy donors and cancer patients. Generated by immunoSEQ multiplex PCR, the TCRdb table keeps only in-frame clones and is missing some. The table shows approximately 180,000 clones, with 75% to 95% occurring only once. The count of this clone is one. Germline CDR1 is LGHNA and CDR2 is YNFKEQ. The CDR3 spans 12 residues. The ends were cut back, 2 bases at V and 5 bases at J, with 5 bases in the middle. The receptor's source is a woman in her thirties or forties in good health. The chain has TRBV4-2 and TRBJ2-3; tentative D call: TRBD2 (5 bases). The sequencing input was blood. CDR3 loop: CASSQSGDTQYF. Here the CDR3 DNA reads TGTGCCAGCAGCCAAAGCGGAGATACGCAGTATTTT.